The present TCR beta chain was sequenced within a study of shared clonotypes between healthy human individuals. Germline V gene data show CDR1 as MDHEN and CDR2 as SYDVKM. The CDR3 loop spans 16 amino acids. J was trimmed by 4 bases and V by 4 bases; bases with no gene match: 3. Investigators divided CD4+ cells into CD45RA+ naive and CD45RA-negative memory subsets. Deep was the level used in running the assay. In the sorted-subset replicate PCRs, approximately 200 ng DNA, roughly 30,000 T cell genomes, was used. Some clones are missing from TCRdb's copy, which holds only in-frame ones; the method was immunoSEQ multiplex PCR. The repertoire holds some 2.4 million clones, approximately 94% seen once, with about 0.39% in the top ten.

Source material: naive CD4+ T cells from PBMCs. Subset meaning: CD45RA+ positively selected. The chain uses TRBV28 and TRBJ2-3, with TRBD2 matching 15 bases. This clonotype was obtained from a man between 18 and 35 years old in good health. Some clones in this sample may be carry-over from other donors' samples. The CDR3 DNA reads as TGTGCCAGCAGTTCCGGACTAGCGGGAGGGCCAGATACGCAGTATTTT. This sequence encodes CASSSGLAGGPDTQYF.